The clone carrying this T cell receptor (beta chain) was observed a few times. Unique molecular identifiers were used in preparing the TCRbeta library. Via MiXCR, TCRdb re-called the PCR reads, giving one row per CDR3 protein. The sample has about 640,000 distinct CDR3 sequences, approximately 16% seen once. This CDR3 has 14 residues. The V end was cut by 3 bases, the J end by 8 bases, with 13 bases between. These data originate in a study of T-cell reconstitution after alpha-beta-depleted transplantation in children. The J gene is TRBJ1-4, the V gene TRBV12-3 or TRBV12-4, with TRBD1 as a possible D gene (6 bases). Sequencing used PBMCs from the stem cell graft donor, obtained from the stem cell graft. The receptor was isolated from a human donor who donated a stem cell graft to a child with acute myeloid leukemia. CDR3 loop: CASSFHREGEKLFF. CDR3 sequence (DNA): TGTGCCAGCAGTTTCCACAGGGAAGGAGAAAAACTGTTTTTT.